This TCR beta chain was found in a study of tumor T cells in aggressive B-cell lymphoma. This CDR3 region has 16 residues. Germline V lookup: CDR1 MDHEN, CDR2 SYDVKM. J gave up 1 base and V 3 bases, and 4 bases lay outside the gene matches. Method: immunoSEQ multiplex PCR; TCRdb's copy keeps in-frame clones and lacks some. Here the sample spans some 7,200 clones, approximately 86% being singletons. The chain joins TRBV28 to TRBJ2-5; 11 bases align to TRBD2. Sequenced material: tumor tissue. This TCR was sampled from an adult with diffuse large B cell lymphoma. Some clones in this sample may be carry-over from other donors' samples. The CDR3 nucleotides read TGTGCCAGCAGTTTCCCGGGACTAGCGGTCCAAGAGACCCAGTACTTC. This sequence encodes CASSFPGLAVQETQYF. The complete variable domain, with remaining parts taken from reference TRBV28 and TRBJ2-5, reads DVKVTQSSRYLVKRTGEKVFLECVQDMDHENMFWYRQDPGLGLRLIYFSYDVKMKEKGDIPEGYSVSREKKERFSLILESASTNQTSMYLCASSFPGLAVQETQYFGPGTRLLVL.